A selection of T cell receptor beta chains follows, all from one sample in a study of long-term antiretroviral therapy in people with HIV. Assay: immunoSEQ multiplex PCR; the TCRdb copy retains only in-frame clones and omits some. The sample records 20,000 to 25,000 clones, 85% to 90% being singletons. This specimen consisted of unsorted PBMCs, obtained 2.3 years after starting antiretroviral therapy. Receptor source: a man aged 55 to 70 with HIV. Each CDR3 is given with its conserved first and last residue. The D gene is left open where the match is weak. Rows give clone size only sometimes, using once, few, many, or a class for an expanded clone.

J	V	D	size	CDR3	DNA
TRBJ2-1	TRBV19	TRBD1	NA	CASSVTGGLYNEQFF	TGTGCCAGTAGTGTAACAGGGGGATTGTACAATGAGCAGTTCTTC
TRBJ2-7	TRBV6-1	TRBD2	NA	CGTGRSGGYYEQYF	TGTGGCACGGGGCGGAGCGGGGGGTATTACGAGCAGTACTTC
TRBJ2-3	TRBV19	NA	NA	CASSIAPSTDTQYF	TGTGCCAGTAGTATAGCCCCGAGCACAGATACGCAGTATTTT
TRBJ1-2	TRBV10-3	TRBD1	NA	CAISAGQNYGYTF	TGTGCCATCAGTGCGGGACAGAACTATGGCTACACCTTC
TRBJ2-1	TRBV18	TRBD2	NA	CASSPKRTSVVNEQFF	TGTGCCAGCTCACCGAAGCGGACTAGCGTCGTCAATGAGCAGTTCTTC
TRBJ2-7	TRBV6-5	TRBD2	NA	CASRLADWGSYEQYF	TGTGCCAGCAGGCTAGCGGATTGGGGCTCCTACGAGCAGTACTTC
TRBJ1-2	TRBV18	NA	NA	CASSPQETDYGYTF	TGTGCCAGCTCACCTCAAGAGACAGATTATGGCTACACCTTC
TRBJ1-1	TRBV30	TRBD1	NA	CACYRGLPMGAFF	TGTGCCTGTTACAGGGGGCTACCGATGGGCGCTTTCTTT
TRBJ2-7	TRBV6-5	NA	NA	CASSHKGEQYF	TGTGCCAGCAGCCATAAGGGCGAGCAGTACTTC
TRBJ2-5	TRBV21-1	NA	once	CASSKVAYQETQYF	TGTGCCAGCAGCAAAGTCGCCTATCAAGAGACCCAGTACTTC
TRBJ2-7	TRBV7-3	NA	NA	CASSLLPGQGYEQYF	TGTGCCAGCAGCTTACTCCCGGGACAAGGCTACGAGCAGTACTTC
TRBJ2-5	TRBV5-1	TRBD2	NA	CASSLEASGQETQYF	TGCGCCAGCAGCTTGGAAGCTAGCGGGCAAGAGACCCAGTACTTC
TRBJ1-2	TRBV5-1	TRBD1	NA	CASSPTGQGASYTF	TGCGCCAGCAGCCCTACCGGACAGGGGGCTAGCTACACCTTC
TRBJ2-5	TRBV5-1	NA	NA	CASSWTLLETQYF	TGCGCCAGCAGCTGGACTCTTCTAGAGACCCAGTACTTC
TRBJ2-2	TRBV5-4	NA	NA	CASSLAKELALNTGELFF	TGTGCCAGCAGCTTGGCCAAGGAGTTAGCGCTGAACACCGGGGAGCTGTTTTTT
TRBJ2-7	TRBV7-8	NA	NA	CASSSRGNLADEQYF	TGTGCCAGCAGTTCAAGGGGGAATCTAGCAGACGAGCAGTACTTC